This T cell receptor beta chain was identified in a study of post-analysis software for immune sequencing data. Per the germline V gene, CDR1 is ENHRY and CDR2 is SYGVKD. This CDR3 region has 13 residues. The germline V and J ends were trimmed by 6 bases and 7 bases, with 15 bases remaining between them. Prepared libraries of TCR beta cDNA carried unique molecular identifiers. The T cell input of 1 to 10 million gave roughly 500,000 cDNA molecules. TCRdb reprocessed the PCR reads via MiXCR and lists one record per CDR3 protein. The repertoire has 150,000 to 200,000 distinct CDR3 sequences, under 40% of them found once; the top ten carry 25% to 35%. Study-wide points: Normalized Chao1 diversity was significantly lower in multiple sclerosis patients than in controls.

Regarding this clonotype: Its antigen is currently unknown.

This TCR was recovered from a girl between 10 and 17 years old with multiple sclerosis. The sample here was blood, taken after autologous hematopoietic stem cell transplantation. The genes are TRBV10-3 and TRBJ1-2, with D possibly TRBD1 on 6 matching bases. CDR3 DNA sequence: TGTGCCATCAGGGGACGGGGGGCTGGTGGCTACACCTTC. As protein: CAIRGRGAGGYTF.